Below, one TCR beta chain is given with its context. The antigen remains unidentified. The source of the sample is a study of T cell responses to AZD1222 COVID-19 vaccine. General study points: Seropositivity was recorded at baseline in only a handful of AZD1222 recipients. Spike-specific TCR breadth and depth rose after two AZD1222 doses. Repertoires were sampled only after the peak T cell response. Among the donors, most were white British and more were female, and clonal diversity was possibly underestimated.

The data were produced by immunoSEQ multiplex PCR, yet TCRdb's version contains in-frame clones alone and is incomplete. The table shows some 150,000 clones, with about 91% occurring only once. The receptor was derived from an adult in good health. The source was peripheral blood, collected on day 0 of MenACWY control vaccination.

The chain's CDR3 is CASSQDRGEQFF. In nucleotides, the CDR3 is TGTGCCAGCAGCCAAGATCGAGGTGAGCAGTTCTTC. The chain is built from TRBV14 and TRBJ2-1, with D unclear. The CDR3 has 12 amino acids. Germline-derived CDR1 and CDR2 are SGHDN and FVKESK. V gave up 0 bases and J gave up 9 bases, with 6 bases separating them.